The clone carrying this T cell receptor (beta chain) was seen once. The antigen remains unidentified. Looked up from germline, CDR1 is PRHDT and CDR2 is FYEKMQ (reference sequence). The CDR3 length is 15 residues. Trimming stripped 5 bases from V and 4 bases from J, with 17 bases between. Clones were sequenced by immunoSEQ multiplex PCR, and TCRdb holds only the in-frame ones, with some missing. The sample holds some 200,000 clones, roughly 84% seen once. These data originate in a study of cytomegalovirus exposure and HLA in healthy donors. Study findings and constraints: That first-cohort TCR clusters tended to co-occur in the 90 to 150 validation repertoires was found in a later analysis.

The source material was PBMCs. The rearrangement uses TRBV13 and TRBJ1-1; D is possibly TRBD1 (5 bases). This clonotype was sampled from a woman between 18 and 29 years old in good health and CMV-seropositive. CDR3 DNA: TGTGCCAGCAGCGAACGACAGACGGATGCCACTGAAGCTTTCTTT. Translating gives CASSERQTDATEAFF.